This T cell receptor (beta chain) was captured by sequencing in a study of blood T cell repertoires in COVID-19. Study-level information: Samples came from the United States, Italy and Spain, spanning acute and convalescent COVID-19. In each case, the material was cDNA or gDNA derived from T cells, B-cell-depleted T cells, or PBMCs.

The CDR3 runs 15 residues. The junction had 11 bases not matched to a gene; V was cut back by 6 bases and J by 4 bases. Germline V gene sequence: CDR1 SGHNT, CDR2 YYREEE (reference sequence). Original data processing: Nucleated cell counts were estimated from reference gene primer amplification. TCRdb keeps only in-frame clones here, not all; method: immunoSEQ multiplex PCR. D and trimming come from the DNA, and the V and J calls and clone size come from that table. The table has about 290,000 clones, just under 85% seen once. This clone was counted between two and nine times. The chain employs TRBV5-4 and TRBJ1-2; the match to TRBD1 covers 8 bases. This receptor was taken from a woman aged 45-65 years with active or convalescent COVID-19. The specimen sequenced was peripheral blood. CDR3 in amino acids: CASTKVEDRAYGYTF. DNA of the CDR3: TGTGCCAGCACCAAAGTCGAGGACAGGGCCTATGGCTACACCTTC.